This T cell receptor (beta chain) was identified in a study of blood T cells in healthy people across ages (dated by TCRdb to about 2015). For context, the study as a whole: In model experiments, template switching captured roughly one uniquely barcoded TCR beta cDNA molecule for every two T cells. Age-related changes in TCR beta repertoire diversity were measured in the study by deep sequencing normalized with unique cDNA molecular identifiers. The donors were split into four age groups: young (average 16 years), middle-aged (nearly 40), aged (62) and long-lived (roughly 77). To avoid experimental bias, donors of different ages were distributed randomly across sequencing lanes. For two donors (one aged 18 to 30 and one aged 80 or older), the study analyzed two additional independent replicas of 1 million unique cDNA reads from the same blood draw.

Systemically healthy Caucasian individuals from Russia, 39 in total and aged roughly 6 to 90 years, were included as donors. Each donor gave ten milliliters of peripheral blood, drawn into EDTA-treated Vacutainer tubes. Ficoll-Paque density-gradient centrifugation was used to isolate PBMCs, with at least 7 million per sample. Total RNA, at least 5 micrograms per sample, was extracted from PBMCs with Trizol reagent. For every donor, flow cytometry on a PBMC aliquot measured the percentage of naive CD45RAhigh/CD27high T cells. The paper as a whole reports these results and caveats: Estimates of total diversity based on one million sequenced T cells were considered lower bounds and underestimates. Observed TCR beta diversity per million T cells fell roughly linearly with age, and a significant reduction was already apparent by age roughly 40. The percentage of naive T cells measured by flow cytometry correlated strongly with observed TCR beta diversity. The long-lived group showed more naive CD4+ T cells, fewer expanded clones and increased TCR diversity than the aged group, suggesting age selection. Since profiling was done on bulk unsorted PBMCs, naive and antigen-experienced compartments could not be conclusively compared. The CMV infection status of donors was not known, potentially confounding age-related changes in expanded clonotypes.

Of note for this clonotype: Its binding antigen is unknown. A read error may account for a junction end that differs from germline.

The CDR3 sequence holds 18 residues, the cysteine and phenylalanine included. Solely the CDR3 DNA is kept, with 54 bases framed from the first base. Libraries came from 5' RACE. Sequencing was performed on an Illumina HiSeq 2500. The second PCR ran for roughly 7 to 12 cycles and used a J-beta primer mix along with a sample-barcoded 5' primer. A unique molecular identifier was introduced onto each TCR beta cDNA molecule by a template-switch 5' adaptor carrying 12 random nucleotides. Each sample yielded at least 3 million CDR3-containing paired-end reads. First-strand cDNA was synthesized from all RNA with the Mint cDNA synthesis kit, primed by a TRBC-specific oligonucleotide. After uracil-DNA glycosylase treatment, a first 18-cycle PCR used universal primers M1SS and BC2_uni_R on all cDNA. The original pipeline was this. For normalization, 1 million high-quality reads, each with a distinct molecular identifier, were randomly selected from each sample. Reads sharing molecular identifiers were discarded rather than binned into consensus sequences. MiTCR, run with a Q25 quality threshold and the strictest error-elimination algorithm, handled CDR3 identification, clonotype clustering and error correction. A nonparametric unseen species model with Euler transformation was used to estimate a lower bound on total TCR beta diversity. The public reads were reanalyzed by TCRdb: fastp trimming at Q25, MiXCR alignment, in-frame beta chains only. Rows merge per CDR3 protein into single entries with the most common DNA and genes. TCRdb's processing, not the authors', yielded these V and J calls. The sample table lists around 990,000 distinct CDR3 sequences, around two fifths of them with a count of one. About an eighth of the sample is in the top ten clones.

The chain links TRBV12-3 or TRBV12-4 with TRBJ2-1; 8 central bases correspond to TRBD2. Material: blood. The origin of this receptor is a man aged 18 to 35 in good health. The CDR3 region: CASSFPRGSGASHNEQFF. At the DNA level, the sequence is TGTGCCAGCAGTTTCCCCCGGGGTAGCGGGGCCTCCCACAATGAGCAGTTCTTC.